Below, 25 T cell receptor beta chains from the same sample are listed, as sequenced in a study of beta chain features in type 1 diabetes. Overall study findings and caveats: When Type 1 diabetes patients were examined, their TCRB CDR3s proved moderately but significantly shorter in all four CD4+ subsets.

No cognate antigen is known for these TCRs. The whole isolated RNA underwent reverse transcription, so sequencing captured expressed TCRB transcripts. Method: immunoSEQ multiplex PCR; TCRdb's copy keeps in-frame clones and lacks some. The top ten clones hold around 0.66% of a sample with some 350,000 clones, around 10% of them seen once. Sequencing used central memory CD4+ T cells from blood. The receptors derive from a man aged 25-45 years with type 1 diabetes.

This clone was observed a few times. This chain connects TRBV7-2 to TRBJ2-7; a possible D gene is TRBD2 (6 bases). Trimming took off 5 bases at V and 3 bases at J, with 20 bases between the two ends. Germline CDR1 SGHTA, CDR2 FQGNSA. This CDR3 is 16 amino acids long. The CDR3 region is CASSQEAGRTLYEQYF. CDR3 sequence (DNA): TGTGCCAGCAGCCAAGAGGCGGGGCGGACCCTCTACGAGCAGTACTTC.

The chain couples TRBV4-2 to TRBJ2-3, with D unresolved. Germline lookup yields CDR1 LGHNA and CDR2 YNFKEQ. Trimming shortened V by 1 base and J by 2 bases, and 13 bases separated the two germline ends. CDR3 length: 16 residues. CDR3 region: CASSQVRGSSTDTQYF. CDR3 DNA sequence: TGTGCCAGCAGCCAAGTTCGCGGATCATCCACAGATACGCAGTATTTT.

This clone was seen a few times. This chain uses TRBV18 with TRBJ2-2; D is uncertain. Trimming cost V 1 base and J 1 base, with 7 bases left between them. Looked up from germline, CDR1 is KGHSH and CDR2 is LQKENI. The CDR3 is 15 residues long. The CDR3 sequence is CASSPRAQNTGELFF. CDR3 sequence (DNA): TGTGCCAGCTCACCACGGGCCCAGAACACCGGGGAGCTGTTTTTT. Supplemented by reference TRBV18 and TRBJ2-2, the full variable domain reads NAGVMQNPRHLVRRRGQEARLRCSPMKGHSHVYWYRQLPEEGLKFMVYLQKENIIDESGMPKERFSAEFPKEGPSILRIQQVVRGDSAAYFCASSPRAQNTGELFFGEGSRLTVL.

This clone was observed a few times. The chain has TRBV7-9 and TRBJ1-1, with TRBD1 matching 7 bases. The germline V gene encodes CDR1 SEHNR and CDR2 FQNEAQ (reference sequence). The CDR3 runs to 14 residues. Losses at the gene ends were 4 bases for V and 1 base for J; bases not matched to a gene: 3. CDR3 protein: CASSSWDRNTEAFF. The DNA of the CDR3 is TGTGCCAGCAGCTCCTGGGACAGGAACACTGAAGCTTTCTTT.

The chain links TRBV25-1 to TRBJ2-3; the D is unclear. Looked up from germline, CDR1 is MGHDK and CDR2 is SYGVNS. There are 12 residues in the CDR3. V was shortened by 8 bases and J by 4 bases, with 10 bases between the two germline ends. The CDR3 reads CASRTIPDTQYF. CDR3 nucleotides: TGTGCCAGCCGGACCATTCCAGATACGCAGTATTTT.

The chain links TRBV5-6 to TRBJ1-1; D remains unclear. This CDR3 spans 13 amino acids. Trimming shortened V by 1 base and J by 10 bases, and 14 bases separated the two germline ends. The germline gives CDR1 SGHDT, CDR2 YYEEEE. This chain's CDR3 is CASSLFHEGTAFF. DNA for the CDR3: TGTGCCAGCAGCTTGTTTCATGAGGGCACAGCTTTCTTT.

The chain employs TRBV19 and TRBJ2-1, with a possible D match to TRBD2 (5 bases). CDR1 LNHDA and CDR2 SQIVND come from the germline V gene (reference sequence). V shed 5 bases and J shed 2 bases, with 16 bases lying between them. This CDR3 region has 16 residues. CDR3 DNA: TGTGCCAGTAGTTCGCGAGGAGGCAAGACCTACAATGAGCAGTTCTTC. It codes for CASSSRGGKTYNEQFF. The entire variable domain, with the rest obtained from reference TRBV19 and TRBJ2-1, is as follows: DGGITQSPKYLFRKEGQNVTLSCEQNLNHDAMYWYRQDPGQGLRLIYYSQIVNDFQKGDIAEGYSVSREKKESFPLTVTSAQKNPTAFYLCASSSRGGKTYNEQFFGPGTRLTVL.

In its sample, this clone was seen once. The chain carries TRBV7-6 and TRBJ2-5; 11 bases agree with TRBD2. CDR1 SGHVS and CDR2 FNYEAQ come from the germline V gene. This CDR3 is built from 16 residues. J lost 4 bases, V lost 2 bases, and 6 bases had no gene match. CDR3 DNA sequence: TGTGCCAGCAGCTTACGTACTAGCGGGAGTCGAGAGACCCAGTACTTC. Translating gives CASSLRTSGSRETQYF. Using reference TRBV7-6 and TRBJ2-5 for the parts outside the CDR3, the full variable domain is GAGVSQSPRYKVTKRGQDVALRCDPISGHVSLYWYRQALGQGPEFLTYFNYEAQQDKSGLPNDRFSAERPEGSISTLTIQRTEQRDSAMYRCASSLRTSGSRETQYFGPGTRLLVL.

V and J are TRBV7-2 and TRBJ2-6; no clear D gene. Germline CDR1 is SGHTA and CDR2 is FQGNSA. CDR3 size: 14 residues. V was trimmed by 5 bases and J by 0 bases, leaving 5 bases between them. This chain's CDR3 is CASSPPSGANVLTF. The DNA for the CDR3 is TGTGCCAGCAGCCCTCCCTCTGGGGCCAACGTCCTGACTTTC.

This rearrangement joins TRBV19 to TRBJ1-1; D unresolved. CDR1 and CDR2 (germline): LNHDA, SQIVND (reference sequence). The CDR3 loop spans 16 amino acids. With 3 bases removed from V and 1 base from J, the gap between germline ends came to 15 bases. The CDR3 DNA sequence: TGTGCCAGTAGTATTCCCCAGGTGAGGACGAACACTGAAGCTTTCTTT. Translating gives CASSIPQVRTNTEAFF.

The V and J genes are TRBV7-2 and TRBJ1-5; D perhaps matches TRBD1 (6 bases). CDR3 size: 14 residues. CDR1 and CDR2 from the germline V gene are SGHTA and FQGNSA. The germline V and J ends were trimmed by 3 bases and 7 bases, with 13 bases remaining between them. Here the CDR3 reads CASSLGDKAQPQHF. The CDR3 DNA sequence: TGTGCCAGCAGCTTGGGGGACAAGGCGCAGCCCCAGCATTTT.

A few counts support this clone. The V and J genes are TRBV7-2 and TRBJ1-2, with unresolved D. This CDR3 region has 16 residues. Trimming removed 4 bases at V and 2 bases at J, with 17 bases between. Germline V gene data show CDR1 as SGHTA and CDR2 as FQGNSA. The CDR3 DNA follows: TGTGCCAGCAGCTCCCGGAGGGAGGGTGGGAACTATGGCTACACCTTC. Translated: CASSSRREGGNYGYTF.

The V call is TRBV28, the J call TRBJ1-2; D might be TRBD1 (6 bases). V dropped 7 bases and J dropped 12 bases, with 15 bases sitting between them. CDR1 is MDHEN and CDR2 is SYDVKM in the germline V gene. The CDR3 runs 11 residues. The CDR3 DNA reads as TGTGCCAGCACCAAGGGGGGGCGGCACACCTTC. Its translation: CASTKGGRHTF.

This clone was detected a few times. V is TRBV29-1 and J is TRBJ2-1, with 12 positions matching TRBD2. CDR1 is SQVTM and CDR2 is ANQGSEA in the germline V gene. This CDR3 region has 13 residues. Trimming removed 2 bases from V and 9 bases from J; junction bases left unmatched: 2. The DNA for the CDR3 is TGCAGCGTTGAACCGACTAGCGGGGGTGAGCAGTTCTTC. Translation gives CSVEPTSGGEQFF.

This clone has at least ten counts. The CDR3 is CASSASGYEQYF. The CDR3 bases are TGTGCCAGCAGTGCTAGCGGGTACGAGCAGTACTTC. V and J are TRBV28 and TRBJ2-7, with 8 positions matching TRBD2. The CDR3 runs 12 residues. V shed 5 bases and J 4 bases; nucleotides not matched to a gene: 1. Germline CDR1 is MDHEN and CDR2 is SYDVKM.

The V gene is TRBV7-2, the J gene TRBJ2-3, with unresolved D. CDR3 size: 12 residues. Trimming removed 3 bases from V and 2 bases from J, with 3 bases in between. In germline, CDR1 is SGHTA, CDR2 FQGNSA. The CDR3 protein is CASSFDTDTQYF. CDR3 nucleotide sequence: TGTGCCAGCAGCTTTGACACAGATACGCAGTATTTT.

On this clone itself: Just one base apart from a much larger clone, this may be a read error. V gene TRBV28 combines with J gene TRBJ1-4, with TRBD1 identical over 7 bases. CDR3 size: 14 residues. The J segment lost 4 bases and the V segment lost 5 bases, leaving 4 bases of the junction unmatched. Looked up from germline, CDR1 is MDHEN and CDR2 is SYDVKM. The DNA of the CDR3 is TGTGCCAGCAGTGCGGGGACAGTTAATGAAAAACTGTTTTTT. The encoded protein is CASSAGTVNEKLFF.

This chain uses TRBV21-1 with TRBJ2-1; TRBD2, the table's D call, was not compared with the DNA. TRBV21-1 is a known pseudogene. CDR3 length: 16 amino acids. CDR3 nucleotide sequence: TGTGCCAGCAGCTTTGGATCTAGCGGGAGACGGGATGAGCAGTTCTTC. Protein: CASSFGSSGRRDEQFF.

The count of this clone is one. The chain uses TRBV2 and TRBJ1-5; 8 positions match TRBD1. Germline-derived CDR1 and CDR2 are SNHLY and FYNNEI. J lost 1 base, V lost 6 bases, and 11 bases had no gene match. The CDR3 length is 17 residues. CDR3 nucleotides: TGTGCCAGCAGAGATGGACAGGGTTACCGGAGCAATCAGCCCCAGCATTTT. The encoded protein is CASRDGQGYRSNQPQHF.

This clone appeared many times. This chain connects TRBV6-5 to TRBJ2-3, with 10 bases fitting TRBD1. Germline values: CDR1 MNHEY, CDR2 SVGAGI. V trimming: 2 bases; J trimming: 4 bases; junction bases outside the gene matches: 3. CDR3 length: 15 residues. The CDR3 region is CASSYGTGVPDTQYF. The CDR3 DNA reads TGTGCCAGCAGTTACGGGACAGGGGTGCCAGATACGCAGTATTTT.

This clone was observed a handful of times. This sample also contains other DNA sequences that code for the same CDR3. The rearrangement uses TRBV5-1 and TRBJ2-2; 8 bases are shared with TRBD1. The CDR3 has 16 residues. Per the germline V gene, CDR1 is SGHRS and CDR2 is YFSETQ. J gave up 1 base and V 0 bases, and 2 bases lay outside the gene matches. The CDR3 sequence: CASSLVGQGNTGELFF. The DNA for the CDR3 is TGCGCCAGCAGCTTGGTAGGACAGGGGAACACCGGGGAGCTGTTTTTT.

A few counts support this clone. This chain uses TRBV28 with TRBJ1-2; no clear D. CDR1 and CDR2 from the germline V gene are MDHEN and SYDVKM. V was shortened by 6 bases and J by 8 bases, with 13 bases between the two germline ends. The CDR3 has 12 residues. This CDR3 reads CASSLRLSGYTF. Written as DNA, the CDR3 is TGTGCCAGCAGCCTCCGTCTGAGCGGCTACACCTTC.

The J gene is TRBJ2-3, the V gene TRBV5-6; D is undetermined. The V end was cut by 0 bases, the J end by 0 bases, with 5 bases between. Germline loops: CDR1 SGHDT, CDR2 YYEEEE. The CDR3 loop spans 14 amino acids. The CDR3 DNA reads TGTGCCAGCAGCTTGGTTCCAAGCACAGATACGCAGTATTTT. This sequence encodes CASSLVPSTDTQYF.

The gene calls are TRBV7-6 and TRBJ1-1; D is unresolved. The CDR3 consists of 13 residues. Germline lookup yields CDR1 SGHVS and CDR2 FNYEAQ. Trimming pared 6 bases from V and 1 base from J, leaving 9 bases between. CDR3 amino acids: CASSFSGNTEAFF. The CDR3 DNA reads as TGTGCCAGCAGTTTCTCAGGGAACACTGAAGCTTTCTTT.

About this clone: One end of the junction does not line up with germline, which may come from a read error. V usage is TRBV7-9 and J usage is TRBJ1-2; D call uncertain. CDR3 length: 14 amino acids. The germline gives CDR1 SEHNR, CDR2 FQNEAQ (reference sequence). The CDR3 DNA reads TGCGCCAGCAGCCAAGATGACGTAAACTATGGCTACACCTTC. It codes for CASSQDDVNYGYTF.